This T cell receptor (beta chain) came from a study of blood T cell repertoires in COVID-19. Study overall: COVID-19 samples, acute and convalescent, were from the United States, Italy and Spain. From T cells, B-cell-depleted T cells, or PBMCs came the material, which was cDNA or gDNA.

Authors' methods: Amplified reference gene primers provided the basis for estimating nucleated cell counts. The protocol was immunoSEQ multiplex PCR, while the TCRdb copy is restricted to in-frame clones and leaves out a portion. The DNA gave D and trimming, while V, J and clone size come from that table. The repertoire holds some 210,000 clones, with about 88% as singletons. The receptor comes from a middle-aged woman who had recovered from COVID-19. What was sequenced was peripheral blood.

Written as DNA, the CDR3 is TGTGCCAGCAGCGGGGGGGAGCGCCCGAACACTGAAGCTTTCTTT. It yields the protein CASSGGERPNTEAFF. The V call is TRBV9, the J call TRBJ1-1; tentatively, D is TRBD1 (5 bases). CDR1 and CDR2 from the germline V gene are SGDLS and YYNGEE. The CDR3 runs 15 residues. Between the trimmed V and J ends, which lost 3 bases and 1 base, there was a span of 13 bases.